This T cell receptor beta chain comes out of a study of blood T cell repertoires in COVID-19. Study overall: Spain, Italy and the United States supplied samples that represented acute and convalescent COVID-19.

How the authors handled the data: Amplification with reference gene primers provided the estimates of nucleated cell counts. TCRdb's table, derived via immunoSEQ multiplex PCR, lists solely in-frame clones and lacks some. V and J calls and clone size are as listed in that table; D and trimming were resolved from the DNA. The sample includes some 66,000 clones, about 90% of them seen just once. Trimming shortened V by 4 bases and J by 7 bases, and 10 bases separated the two germline ends. The germline CDR1 and CDR2 sequences are SGHVS and FQNEAQ. This CDR3 comprises 13 residues. Sequencing was carried out using peripheral blood. The chain has TRBV7-8 and TRBJ1-4; no clear D gene. This TCR was sampled from a human donor in a cohort sampled during active COVID-19. For the CDR3, the DNA is TGTGCCAGCAGCTCCTCCGAGTTTGAAAAACTGTTTTTT. It codes for CASSSSEFEKLFF.